The sequence of this TCR beta chain was determined in a study of shared clonotypes between healthy human individuals. Overall study findings and caveats: Unshared clonotypes carried lower generation probabilities than those common to all four donors.

Every immunoSEQ plate was one replicate of a subset's evenly spread DNA. Here immunoSEQ multiplex PCR was the method, and the copy in TCRdb shows in-frame clones only, minus some. The sample has millions of clones; over 85% are singletons. Note on this clone: Antigen: not known.

The CDR3 contains 16 residues. Trimming cost V 3 bases and J 1 base, with 16 bases left between them. Germline V lookup: CDR1 SGHRS, CDR2 YFSETQ. The TCR was taken from a man between 18 and 35 years old in good health. Some clones in this sample may be carry-over from other donors' samples. Sequenced input: naive CD4+ T cells from PBMCs. The subset is: CD45RA+ positively selected. The J gene is TRBJ1-1, the V gene TRBV5-1; tentatively, D is TRBD1 (5 bases). The CDR3: CASSSLGGTENTEAFF. The DNA for the CDR3 is TGCGCCAGCAGCTCATTGGGTGGGACCGAGAACACTGAAGCTTTCTTT.